The 6 T cell receptor beta chains reported below all come from one sample, sequenced in a study of OX40 agonist ivuxolimab in advanced cancers. Assay used: immunoSEQ multiplex PCR; TCRdb lists only in-frame clones, some missing. Among 72,000 or so clones, about 80% were seen once, and the ten largest hold 0.4% to 0.5%. Sequences were derived from CD4+ or CD8+ T cells sorted from blood, sampled in a trial of the OX40 agonist ivuxolimab. These receptors all come from an adult with an advanced solid tumor such as melanoma, head and neck, liver or kidney cancer.

CDR3 DNA: TGTGCCAGCTCACCGACACTAGCGGTTAGCACAGATACGCAGTATTTT. Its protein product is CASSPTLAVSTDTQYF. The V and J genes are TRBV18 and TRBJ2-3; 8 bases line up with TRBD2. The trim removed 3 bases at V and 0 bases at J, leaving 5 bases unmatched. CDR1 and CDR2 (germline): KGHSH, LQKENI. The CDR3 totals 16 residues. The whole variable domain, remainder taken from reference TRBV18 and TRBJ2-3, is NAGVMQNPRHLVRRRGQEARLRCSPMKGHSHVYWYRQLPEEGLKFMVYLQKENIIDESGMPKERFSAEFPKEGPSILRIQQVVRGDSAAYFCASSPTLAVSTDTQYFGPGTRLTVL.

Only one count was recorded for this clone. The chain employs TRBV16 and TRBJ1-5, with D hard to call. The V end lost 2 bases, the J end lost 0 bases, and 8 bases lay between the germline ends. Germline CDR1 is KGHSY and CDR2 is FQNENV. The CDR3 runs to 15 residues. The CDR3 is CASSQTDNSNQPQHF. CDR3 DNA sequence: TGTGCCAGCAGCCAAACCGACAATAGCAATCAGCCCCAGCATTTT.

The chain couples TRBV7-3 to TRBJ2-2, with 14 bases fitting TRBD2. The V gene's germline CDR1 is SGHTA and CDR2 FQGTGA. J gave up 6 bases and V 5 bases, and 8 bases lay outside the gene matches. The length of the CDR3 is 17 residues. This chain's CDR3 is CASSETGTSGSAGELFF. In nucleotides, the CDR3 is TGTGCCAGCAGCGAAACCGGGACTAGCGGGAGTGCCGGGGAGCTGTTTTTT.

The rearrangement joins TRBV28 to TRBJ2-1, with D maybe TRBD1 (6 bases). V gave up 8 bases and J gave up 3 bases, with 14 bases separating them. The CDR3 sequence is 14 residues long. CDR1 and CDR2 from the germline V gene are MDHEN and SYDVKM. In DNA form, the CDR3 reads TGTGCCAGCCGGCCGGGACACGTCTACAATGAGCAGTTCTTC. Translation: CASRPGHVYNEQFF.

The chain joins TRBV6-1 to TRBJ1-3; 10 nucleotides agree with TRBD1. The CDR3 sequence is 17 residues long. With 4 bases clipped from V and 0 bases from J, the junction kept 6 bases outside the gene matches. From germline, CDR1 is MNHNS and CDR2 SASEGT. This chain's CDR3 is CASSGQGAILSGNTIYF. Written as DNA, the CDR3 is TGTGCCAGCAGTGGACAGGGGGCGATACTCTCTGGAAACACCATATATTTT.

The V gene is TRBV15, the J gene TRBJ1-4; D ambiguous. The germline V and J ends were trimmed by 2 bases and 7 bases, with 5 bases remaining between them. CDR1 is LNHNV and CDR2 is YYDKDF in the germline V gene (reference sequence). This CDR3 is 12 amino acids long. CDR3 in amino acids: CATSRNSEKLFF. Written as DNA, the CDR3 is TGTGCCACCAGCAGAAACAGTGAAAAACTGTTTTTT.